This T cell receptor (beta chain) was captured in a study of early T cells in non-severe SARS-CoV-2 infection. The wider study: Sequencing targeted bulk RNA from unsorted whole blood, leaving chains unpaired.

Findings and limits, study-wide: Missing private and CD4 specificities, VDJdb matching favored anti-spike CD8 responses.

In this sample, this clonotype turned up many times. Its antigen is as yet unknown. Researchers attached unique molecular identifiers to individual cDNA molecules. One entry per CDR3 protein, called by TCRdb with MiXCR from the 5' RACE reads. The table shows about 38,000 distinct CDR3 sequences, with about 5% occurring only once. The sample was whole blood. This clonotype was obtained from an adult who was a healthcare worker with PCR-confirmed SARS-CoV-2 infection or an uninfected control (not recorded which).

The CDR3 DNA reads TGTGCCAGCAGCTCCGGGACTCATCGGTATTTT. This sequence encodes CASSSGTHRYF. The chain carries TRBV7-2 and TRBJ2-3; perhaps TRBD2 as D (6 bases). Trimming removed 4 bases from V and 14 bases from J, with 13 bases in between. CDR3 length: 11 residues. CDR1 SGHTA and CDR2 FQGNSA come from the germline V gene.